This TCR beta chain was captured by sequencing in a study of Graves' ophthalmopathy and Graves' hyperthyroidism. Moderate-to-severe activity, CAS ≥3, NOSPECS ≥4 and duration under 3 months were recorded for donors with ophthalmopathy. The CDR3 contains 14 residues. CDR1 and CDR2 (germline): SQVTM, ANQGSEA. V was shortened by 7 bases and J by 0 bases, with 13 bases between the two germline ends. This clonotype was found many times. Amplification from RNA transcripts yielded the TCR beta CDR3 regions. The authors performed first-round RT-PCR with HTBI primers and then a second-round multiplex PCR. TCRdb called the multiplex PCR reads again in MiXCR, with one record for every CDR3 protein. This table has roughly 480,000 distinct CDR3 sequences, about 15% appearing once.

The source is a woman aged 30 to 39 with Graves' ophthalmopathy. Material: blood. The V gene is TRBV29-1, the J gene TRBJ1-3; possibly TRBD1 for D (5 bases). The CDR3 region has the DNA TGCAGCGCCGGGGACCCCTCCTCTGGAAACACCATATATTTT. It translates to CSAGDPSSGNTIYF.